The entry below gives a single T cell receptor beta chain sequence along with its context. Participants had their cohort set by participant-reported clinical history. Up to 2 weeks before entering the study, exposed participants had met a COVID-19 case. In the authors' methods: Reference gene primer amplification yielded estimated nucleated cell counts. Clones were sequenced by immunoSEQ multiplex PCR, and TCRdb holds only the in-frame ones, with some missing. V, J and clone size derive from that table, while D and trimming were established from the DNA sequence. The sample lists about 220,000 clones; roughly 80% were seen once. Per germline, CDR1 SQVTM and CDR2 ANQGSEA. Trimming stripped 3 bases from V and 3 bases from J, with 14 bases between. This CDR3 contains 14 residues. The sample belongs to a study of blood T cell repertoires in COVID-19. On the study more broadly: COVID-19 samples, acute and convalescent, were from the United States, Italy and Spain.

This rearrangement joins TRBV29-1 to TRBJ1-2; tentatively, D is TRBD1 (6 bases). Sequenced: PBMCs or T cells enriched from blood (not recorded which). The receptor was derived from a woman aged 40-49 years who had been exposed to COVID-19. The CDR3, as DNA: TGCAGCGTTGAGGGCGGGGGGCGATACTATGGCTACACCTTC. Translating gives CSVEGGGRYYGYTF. Using reference TRBV29-1 and TRBJ1-2 for the parts outside the CDR3, the full variable domain is SAVISQKPSRDICQRGTSLTIQCQVDSQVTMMFWYRQQPGQSLTLIATANQGSEATYESGFVIDKFPISRPNLTFSTLTVSNMSPEDSSIYLCSVEGGGRYYGYTFGSGTRLTVV.